Listed below are T cell receptor beta chains from one sample, sequenced in a study of blood T cell repertoires in COVID-19. TCRdb's table, derived via immunoSEQ multiplex PCR, lists solely in-frame clones and lacks some. The table lists 49,000 or so clones, over 70% of them singletons. The sequenced sample consisted of peripheral blood. These receptors were obtained from a man between 50 and 59 years old with acute or convalescent COVID-19. Each CDR3 is given with its conserved first and last residue. The D gene is left open where the match is weak. Only some rows state a clone size, as once, few, many or a class for expanded clones.

D: TRBD1; size: -; V: TRBV5-1; J: TRBJ2-4; CDR3: CASSLSQGQDIQYF; DNA: TGCGCCAGCAGCTTGTCACAGGGGCAGGACATTCAGTACTTC
D: -; size: -; V: TRBV14; J: TRBJ2-1; CDR3: CASSRSWEQFF; DNA: TGTGCCAGCAGCCGCAGTTGGGAGCAGTTCTTC
D: -; size: once; V: TRBV4-1; J: TRBJ1-1; CDR3: CASSQVVELASNSREAFF; DNA: TGCGCCAGCAGCCAAGTGGTGGAACTGGCTTCGAATTCTAGGGAAGCTTTCTTT
D: TRBD1; size: -; V: TRBV5-1; J: TRBJ1-5; CDR3: CASSLGGQDNQPQHF; DNA: TGCGCCAGCAGCTTGGGGGGACAGGACAATCAGCCCCAGCATTTT
D: TRBD1; size: -; V: TRBV2; J: TRBJ1-2; CDR3: CASSSDRGLYGYTF; DNA: TGTGCCAGCAGCTCGGACAGGGGTCTCTATGGCTACACCTTC
D: TRBD1; size: -; V: TRBV27; J: TRBJ1-2; CDR3: CASSPSTGTVNGYTF; DNA: TGTGCCAGCAGTCCGTCGACAGGGACAGTTAATGGCTACACCTTC
D: TRBD1; size: -; V: TRBV6-5; J: TRBJ1-4; CDR3: CASSYGQATNEKLFF; DNA: TGTGCCAGCAGCTATGGACAGGCAACTAATGAAAAACTGTTTTTT
D: TRBD1; size: -; V: TRBV7-9; J: TRBJ2-7; CDR3: CASSFYGTGGPNDYEQYF; DNA: TGTGCCAGCAGCTTCTACGGGACAGGGGGCCCTAATGACTACGAGCAGTACTTC
D: -; size: -; V: TRBV6-5; J: TRBJ1-6; CDR3: CASTGPAAGSPLHF; DNA: TGTGCCAGCACCGGCCCGGCGGCTGGATCACCCCTCCACTTT
D: TRBD2; size: -; V: TRBV19; J: TRBJ2-2; CDR3: CASSMPSGRAGDGELFF; DNA: TGTGCCAGTAGTATGCCCAGCGGGAGGGCCGGCGACGGGGAGCTGTTTTTT
D: -; size: -; V: TRBV5-1; J: TRBJ1-2; CDR3: CASSQGGGDYGYTF; DNA: TGCGCCAGCAGCCAGGGCGGAGGGGACTATGGCTACACCTTC
D: -; size: -; V: TRBV10-3; J: TRBJ1-6; CDR3: CATRDSYNSPLHF; DNA: TGTGCCACGCGCGATAGTTATAATTCACCCCTCCACTTT
D: -; size: -; V: TRBV19; J: TRBJ1-5; CDR3: CASSIDRSSNQPQHF; DNA: TGTGCCAGTAGTATCGACAGGAGTAGCAATCAGCCCCAGCATTTT
D: -; size: -; V: TRBV6-5; J: TRBJ2-5; CDR3: CASSRIPGGTQYF; DNA: TGTGCCAGCAGTCGAATTCCGGGTGGGACCCAGTACTTC
D: -; size: -; V: TRBV28; J: TRBJ2-6; CDR3: CASSPSGLISGANVLTF; DNA: TGTGCCAGCAGTCCATCGGGACTGATTTCTGGGGCCAACGTCCTGACTTTC
D: TRBD1; size: -; V: TRBV9; J: TRBJ2-3; CDR3: CASSPHRTGKDTQYF; DNA: TGTGCCAGCAGCCCCCACCGGACAGGGAAGGATACGCAGTATTTT
D: -; size: -; V: TRBV21-1; J: TRBJ1-2; CDR3: CASSPFSVGAGYTF; DNA: TGTGCCAGCAGCCCCTTTTCAGTCGGAGCTGGCTACACCTTC
D: -; size: -; V: TRBV15; J: TRBJ2-5; CDR3: CATSSQGWEETQYF; DNA: TGTGCCACCAGCAGTCAGGGGTGGGAAGAGACCCAGTACTTC
D: -; size: once; V: TRBV5-1; J: TRBJ1-1; CDR3: CASSLDTQGGYTEAFF; DNA: TGCGCCAGCAGCTTGGACACACAGGGAGGGTACACTGAAGCTTTCTTT
D: TRBD1; size: few; V: TRBV2; J: TRBJ1-5; CDR3: CASSESTGWVRQPQHF; DNA: TGTGCCAGCAGTGAATCGACAGGGTGGGTTAGACAGCCCCAGCATTTT
D: TRBD1; size: -; V: TRBV10-2; J: TRBJ2-7; CDR3: CASGTGGPSYEQYF; DNA: TGCGCCAGCGGAACAGGGGGGCCTTCCTACGAGCAGTACTTC
D: TRBD2; size: once; V: TRBV7-9; J: TRBJ2-7; CDR3: CASSFGASGYEQYF; DNA: TGTGCCAGCAGCTTCGGGGCTAGCGGCTACGAGCAGTACTTC
D: -; size: -; V: TRBV9; J: TRBJ1-6; CDR3: CASSPEAPGNSPLHF; DNA: TGTGCCAGCAGCCCCGAGGCGCCGGGTAATTCACCCCTCCACTTT
D: -; size: -; V: TRBV5-1; J: TRBJ1-1; CDR3: CASSPYPPGAEAFF; DNA: TGCGCCAGCAGCCCCTACCCCCCAGGGGCCGAAGCTTTCTTT
D: -; size: once; V: TRBV1; J: TRBJ2-7; CDR3: CTSSQLTGQHKFHEQYF; DNA: TGCACCAGCAGCCAACTGACGGGACAGCACAAATTCCACGAGCAGTACTTC
D: -; size: -; V: TRBV11-3; J: TRBJ1-1; CDR3: CASSFTQYTEAFF; DNA: TGTGCCAGCAGCTTTACCCAGTACACTGAAGCTTTCTTT
D: TRBD1; size: -; V: TRBV6-6; J: TRBJ1-2; CDR3: CAAHAGQSYGYTF; DNA: TGTGCCGCTCATGCGGGACAGTCATATGGCTACACCTTC
D: -; size: -; V: TRBV7-3; J: TRBJ2-5; CDR3: CASSIQGQETQYF; DNA: TGTGCCAGCAGCATACAGGGTCAAGAGACCCAGTACTTC
D: -; size: -; V: TRBV7-9; J: TRBJ1-5; CDR3: CASSYTHYRINQPQHF; DNA: TGTGCCAGCAGCTACACACACTACAGGATAAATCAGCCCCAGCATTTT
D: -; size: -; V: TRBV24-1; J: TRBJ2-7; CDR3: CATSDRDKYYEQYF; DNA: TGTGCCACCAGTGACCGAGACAAGTACTACGAGCAGTACTTC
D: TRBD1; size: -; V: TRBV5-1; J: TRBJ2-7; CDR3: CASSFLTGSSYEQYF; DNA: TGCGCCAGCAGCTTCCTGACAGGGAGCTCCTACGAGCAGTACTTC
D: -; size: -; V: TRBV19; J: TRBJ1-6; CDR3: CASSTLSSYNSPLHF; DNA: TGTGCCAGTAGTACACTAAGCTCCTATAATTCACCCCTCCACTTT
D: -; size: -; V: TRBV5-8; J: TRBJ1-2; CDR3: CASSRKTANYGYTF; DNA: TGTGCCAGCAGCCGCAAGACAGCTAACTATGGCTACACCTTC
D: -; size: -; V: TRBV3-1/TRBV3-2; J: TRBJ2-4; CDR3: CASSQAFFSGNIQYF; DNA: TGTGCCAGCAGCCAAGCGTTTTTTAGCGGAAACATTCAGTACTTC
D: -; size: -; V: TRBV7-3; J: TRBJ2-1; CDR3: CASSLTGASYNEQFF; DNA: TGTGCCAGCAGCTTAACTGGGGCGTCCTACAATGAGCAGTTCTTC
D: -; size: -; V: TRBV3-1/TRBV3-2; J: TRBJ1-6; CDR3: CASSLGTQAIYSPLHF; DNA: TGTGCCAGCAGCCTAGGGACTCAAGCGATTTATTCACCCCTCCACTTT
D: TRBD2; size: -; V: TRBV29-1; J: TRBJ2-7; CDR3: CSVVPAGGSYEQYF; DNA: TGCAGCGTTGTCCCAGCGGGAGGCTCCTACGAGCAGTACTTC
D: TRBD1; size: once; V: TRBV3-1/TRBV3-2; J: TRBJ2-7; CDR3: CASSPRTGTYEQYF; DNA: TGTGCCAGCAGCCCGAGGACAGGAACCTACGAGCAGTACTTC
D: TRBD1; size: -; V: TRBV7-9; J: TRBJ1-1; CDR3: CASSLVFYGTGDIAEAFF; DNA: TGTGCCAGCAGCTTAGTCTTCTACGGGACAGGGGATATCGCTGAAGCTTTCTTT
D: -; size: -; V: TRBV5-1; J: TRBJ1-3; CDR3: CASSSTGYDGNTIYF; DNA: TGCGCCAGCAGCTCCACAGGGTACGATGGAAACACCATATATTTT
D: -; size: -; V: TRBV27; J: TRBJ1-1; CDR3: CASSPGPVVVNTEAFF; DNA: TGTGCCAGCAGTCCCGGTCCGGTGGTTGTGAACACTGAAGCTTTCTTT
D: TRBD1; size: -; V: TRBV7-8; J: TRBJ1-2; CDR3: CASSAPGQVKNGYTF; DNA: TGTGCCAGCAGCGCTCCGGGACAGGTCAAAAATGGCTACACCTTC
D: TRBD1; size: -; V: TRBV5-1; J: TRBJ1-4; CDR3: CASSSGQGREKLFF; DNA: TGCGCCAGCAGCTCGGGACAGGGGAGGGAAAAACTGTTTTTT
D: -; size: -; V: TRBV6-5; J: TRBJ1-1; CDR3: CASSPFQGTEAFF; DNA: TGTGCCAGCAGTCCCTTCCAGGGAACTGAAGCTTTCTTT
D: TRBD1; size: -; V: TRBV12-3/TRBV12-4; J: TRBJ1-2; CDR3: CASSFGQGDGYTF; DNA: TGTGCCAGCAGTTTCGGACAGGGGGATGGCTACACCTTC
D: -; size: -; V: TRBV5-1; J: TRBJ2-1; CDR3: CASSFSDQSDEQFF; DNA: TGCGCCAGCAGCTTTAGCGACCAATCCGATGAGCAGTTCTTC
D: TRBD2; size: -; V: TRBV7-3; J: TRBJ2-4; CDR3: CASSPSAGASAKNIQYF; DNA: TGTGCCAGCAGCCCCTCAGCGGGGGCCTCAGCCAAAAACATTCAGTACTTC
D: -; size: -; V: TRBV4-1; J: TRBJ1-1; CDR3: CASSQDTSFMNTEAFF; DNA: TGCGCCAGCAGCCAAGATACGAGTTTTATGAACACTGAAGCTTTCTTT
D: TRBD1; size: -; V: TRBV7-3; J: TRBJ2-1; CDR3: CASSLGTANEQFF; DNA: TGTGCCAGCAGCTTAGGGACAGCTAATGAGCAGTTCTTC
D: TRBD1; size: few; V: TRBV28; J: TRBJ2-7; CDR3: CASSDRGHTYEQYF; DNA: TGTGCCAGCAGTGACAGGGGGCATACCTACGAGCAGTACTTC
D: -; size: -; V: TRBV5-8; J: TRBJ2-4; CDR3: CASSLVAGGNIQYF; DNA: TGTGCCAGCAGCTTGGTAGCAGGCGGGAACATTCAGTACTTC
D: -; size: -; V: TRBV6-6; J: TRBJ1-2; CDR3: CASSYSGSGGLNGYTF; DNA: TGTGCCAGCAGTTACTCAGGGAGCGGGGGTCTAAATGGCTACACCTTC
D: TRBD1; size: -; V: TRBV18; J: TRBJ1-5; CDR3: CASSQDRGSSQPQHF; DNA: TGTGCCAGCTCACAGGACAGGGGGTCGAGTCAGCCCCAGCATTTT
D: -; size: once; V: TRBV3-1/TRBV3-2; J: TRBJ1-2; CDR3: CASSYKTVDGYTF; DNA: TGTGCCAGCAGCTATAAAACTGTGGATGGCTACACCTTC